Listed below are T cell receptor beta chains from one sample, sequenced in a study of T cells in localized non-small cell lung cancer. TCRdb's table, derived via immunoSEQ multiplex PCR, lists solely in-frame clones and lacks some. The sample lists 33,000 or so clones, roughly 80% seen once, with roughly 17% in the top ten. The sample was peripheral blood, taken before any cancer treatment. These TCRs come from a male donor at least 60 years old with stage III squamous cell lung carcinoma. The CDR3 runs from the conserved cysteine through the conserved F or W. D genes are given only for firm matches. For some rows the clone size is stated as once, few or many, or as a class when expanded; others skip it.

D gene,clone size,J gene,V gene,CDR3 protein,CDR3 DNA
.,.,TRBJ2-3,TRBV5-8,CASRPYASTDTQYF,TGTGCCAGCAGACCCTATGCGAGCACAGATACGCAGTATTTT
.,once,TRBJ2-1,TRBV11-1,CASSLERRGSSYNEQFF,TGTGCCAGCAGCTTAGAACGGCGCGGTAGCTCCTACAATGAGCAGTTCTTC
TRBD2,.,TRBJ2-1,TRBV18,CASSPRTSGRTYYNEQFF,TGTGCCAGCTCACCAAGGACTAGCGGGAGGACCTACTACAATGAGCAGTTCTTC
.,.,TRBJ2-1,TRBV12-5,CASALASRSYEQFF,TGTGCTAGTGCTCTCGCTAGCAGGAGTTACGAACAGTTCTTC
TRBD1,.,TRBJ1-2,TRBV27,CASSPRQGSGGYTF,TGTGCCAGCAGTCCACGACAGGGATCGGGAGGCTACACCTTC
TRBD1,.,TRBJ2-1,TRBV7-7,CASSRTGYNEQFF,TGTGCCAGCAGCCGGACAGGGTACAATGAGCAGTTCTTC
TRBD1,.,TRBJ1-1,TRBV5-1,CASSPGDRRNTEAFF,TGCGCCAGCAGCCCAGGGGACAGGAGGAACACTGAAGCTTTCTTT
TRBD2,once,TRBJ2-7,TRBV30,CAWSVLAGEGEQYF,TGTGCCTGGAGTGTACTAGCGGGAGAGGGCGAGCAGTACTTC
.,once,TRBJ1-5,TRBV5-6,CASSLGHNQPQHF,TGTGCCAGCAGCTTGGGTCACAATCAGCCCCAGCATTTT
.,.,TRBJ1-4,TRBV18,CASSPSGSHEKLFF,TGTGCCAGCTCACCGTCAGGTTCTCATGAAAAACTGTTTTTT
TRBD1,.,TRBJ1-2,TRBV10-3,CAISSDREDGYTF,TGTGCCATCAGTTCGGACAGGGAGGATGGCTACACCTTC
.,.,TRBJ2-7,TRBV27,CASSPAEGGYEQYF,TGTGCCAGCTCCCCCGCCGAGGGCGGTTACGAGCAGTACTTC
TRBD1,.,TRBJ1-5,TRBV10-2,CASSEGTGFGQPQHF,TGCGCCAGCAGTGAAGGGACAGGGTTCGGGCAGCCCCAGCATTTT
.,.,TRBJ1-1,TRBV6-5,CASSLGGTNTEAFF,TGTGCCAGCAGTTTAGGAGGGACGAACACTGAAGCTTTCTTT
TRBD2,few,TRBJ2-3,TRBV10-3,CAISEGREGDTQYF,TGTGCCATCAGTGAGGGCAGGGAGGGGGATACGCAGTATTTT
TRBD1,.,TRBJ1-4,TRBV19,CASSIATGTNEKLFF,TGTGCCAGTAGTATAGCGACAGGGACTAATGAAAAACTGTTTTTT
.,.,TRBJ2-2,TRBV6-1,CASSEPPSRTGELFF,TGTGCCAGCAGTGAACCCCCCTCGAGGACCGGGGAGCTGTTTTTT
.,.,TRBJ2-1,TRBV18,CASSPPLNEQFF,TGTGCCAGCTCACCACCTCTAAATGAGCAGTTCTTC
.,.,TRBJ2-7,TRBV5-1,CASNRDSYEQYF,TGCGCCAGCAACAGGGACTCCTACGAGCAGTACTTC
.,.,TRBJ1-4,TRBV30,CAFRGGTNEKLFF,TGTGCCTTTAGGGGGGGTACTAATGAAAAACTGTTTTTT
.,.,TRBJ1-1,TRBV6-1,CAILTEPNTEAFF,TGTGCCATCCTGACAGAACCGAACACTGAAGCTTTCTTT
.,few,TRBJ1-1,TRBV10-2,CASSFTTNTEAFF,TGCGCCAGCAGCTTTACAACGAACACTGAAGCTTTCTTT
.,.,TRBJ2-5,TRBV29-1,CSVAGPGGETQYF,TGCAGCGTGGCCGGGCCCGGGGGCGAGACCCAGTACTTC
.,once,TRBJ2-3,TRBV4-1,CASSQDRPGADTQYF,TGCGCCAGCAGCCAAGATAGGCCAGGCGCAGATACGCAGTATTTT
.,.,TRBJ1-1,TRBV6-5,CASSRGFGGSFF,TGTGCCAGCAGCCGAGGGTTCGGGGGATCTTTCTTT
.,.,TRBJ2-7,TRBV5-5,CASRLTRGAPTYEQYF,TGTGCCAGCAGATTAACGAGGGGGGCCCCTACCTACGAGCAGTACTTC
TRBD1,.,TRBJ2-7,TRBV2,CASSTDRGWSYEQYF,TGTGCCAGCAGTACCGACAGGGGCTGGTCCTACGAGCAGTACTTC
TRBD2,.,TRBJ2-7,TRBV13,CASSLRSGSSYEQYF,TGTGCCAGCAGCTTACGGAGCGGGAGCTCCTACGAGCAGTACTTC
TRBD1,.,TRBJ1-6,TRBV5-4,CASSLRTGYSPLHF,TGTGCCAGCAGCTTGCGGACAGGGTATTCACCCCTCCACTTT
.,.,TRBJ1-1,TRBV19,CASSIDPRSATEAFF,TGTGCCAGTAGTATAGATCCACGCTCGGCCACTGAAGCTTTCTTT
.,.,TRBJ2-1,TRBV2,CASRAGWGPHGNEQFF,TGTGCCAGCAGGGCAGGGTGGGGACCCCACGGAAATGAGCAGTTCTTC
.,.,TRBJ2-7,TRBV7-8,CASSLAGKSYEQYF,TGTGCCAGCAGCTTAGCGGGCAAGTCCTACGAGCAGTACTTC
.,once,TRBJ1-5,TRBV6-1,CASRRRFNQPQHF,TGTGCCAGCCGGCGGCGGTTCAATCAGCCCCAGCATTTT
.,.,TRBJ1-2,TRBV20-1,CSASEGEGYTF,TGCAGTGCTAGTGAGGGGGAGGGCTACACCTTC
.,.,TRBJ1-2,TRBV7-8,CASSFNSNYGYTF,TGTGCCAGCAGCTTTAACAGCAACTATGGCTACACCTTC
TRBD2,.,TRBJ2-7,TRBV5-1,CASSPETSGAQYF,TGCGCCAGCAGCCCCGAGACTAGCGGGGCGCAGTACTTC
.,.,TRBJ2-1,TRBV9,CASSVAGPAMNEQFF,TGTGCCAGCAGCGTAGCCGGACCCGCTATGAATGAGCAGTTCTTC
TRBD2,.,TRBJ2-1,TRBV11-3,CASSGEHGTSGRNEQFF,TGTGCCAGCAGCGGGGAGCACGGGACTAGCGGGAGAAATGAGCAGTTCTTC
TRBD2,few,TRBJ2-7,TRBV19,CASSRGEYEQYF,TGTGCCAGTAGCCGGGGGGAGTACGAGCAGTACTTC
.,.,TRBJ2-7,TRBV10-1,CASSELASYEQYF,TGCGCCAGCAGTGAGCTGGCTTCCTACGAGCAGTACTTC
.,.,TRBJ2-1,TRBV5-1,CASGGQGRSYNEQFF,TGCGCCAGCGGGGGCCAGGGCCGCTCCTACAATGAGCAGTTCTTC
TRBD1,.,TRBJ1-5,TRBV6-5,CASSPGQVHQPQHF,TGTGCCAGCAGTCCCGGACAGGTTCATCAGCCCCAGCATTTT
.,few,TRBJ1-2,TRBV9,CASSVDNNYGYTF,TGTGCCAGCAGCGTAGACAATAACTATGGCTACACCTTC
.,.,TRBJ1-1,TRBV9,CASSDSPMNTEAFF,TGTGCCAGCAGCGACAGTCCCATGAACACTGAAGCTTTCTTT
.,.,TRBJ2-1,TRBV7-3,CASSVAGQGYNEQFF,TGTGCCAGCAGCGTCGCCGGGCAGGGGTACAATGAGCAGTTCTTC
.,few,TRBJ1-2,TRBV6-5,CATKTLYGYTF,TGTGCCACCAAGACGCTTTATGGCTACACCTTC